Listed here are 7 T cell receptor beta chains from one sample, sequenced in a study of T-cell reconstitution after alpha-beta-depleted transplantation in children. During its preparation, the TCRbeta library received unique molecular identifiers. TCRdb recomputed calls from the PCR reads with MiXCR, one row per CDR3 protein. The sample lists some 200,000 distinct CDR3 sequences, just under 6.5% occurring once. The material sequenced was PBMCs, taken before TCRalphabeta/CD19-depleted stem cell transplant. These receptors originate from a girl younger than two with combined immunodeficiency, due to receive a stem cell transplant.

The sample holds many counts of this clonotype. The rearrangement links TRBV29-1 to TRBJ2-1, with 11 bases that match TRBD1. Germline assignment: CDR1 SQVTM and CDR2 ANQGSEA. CDR3 length: 13 residues. J gave up 8 bases and V 5 bases, and 5 bases lay outside the gene matches. The CDR3: CSVSGQGAHEQFF. The CDR3 bases are TGCAGCGTTTCTGGACAGGGGGCCCATGAGCAGTTCTTC.

This clonotype was found many times. V gene TRBV20-1 combines with J gene TRBJ2-2, with D tentatively TRBD1 (6 bases). Germline V gene sequence: CDR1 DFQATT, CDR2 SNEGSKA (reference sequence). The CDR3 length is 14 residues. V dropped 5 bases and J dropped 2 bases, with 12 bases sitting between them. The CDR3: CSAPRDKNTGELFF. For the CDR3, the DNA is TGCAGTGCTCCCCGGGACAAAAACACCGGGGAGCTGTTTTTT.

This clonotype was seen ten or more times. The chain joins TRBV20-1 to TRBJ2-7, with a tentative D call TRBD2 (6 bases). The germline CDR1 and CDR2 sequences are DFQATT and SNEGSKA (reference sequence). The CDR3 loop spans 13 amino acids. With 1 base removed from V and 3 bases from J, the gap between germline ends came to 10 bases. CDR3 in amino acids: CSARGSGSYEQYF. Written as DNA, the CDR3 is TGCAGTGCTAGAGGGTCCGGGAGCTACGAGCAGTACTTC.

In this sample, this clonotype turned up many times. The chain employs TRBV25-1 and TRBJ2-7; 8 bases fit TRBD1. The germline gives CDR1 MGHDK, CDR2 SYGVNS. V was clipped by 6 bases and J by 2 bases; unmatched bases: 0. The CDR3 is made up of 12 amino acids. For the CDR3, the DNA is TGTGCCAGCAGGACAGGGGCCTACGAGCAGTACTTC. It translates to CASRTGAYEQYF.

This clonotype was seen repeatedly, ten times or more. The CDR3 is CASSQGTGDAMNTEAFF. The CDR3 bases are TGCGCCAGCAGCCAAGGGACAGGGGATGCCATGAACACTGAAGCTTTCTTT. The J gene is TRBJ1-1, the V gene TRBV4-3; TRBD1 agrees at 9 bases. Trimming removed 1 base from V and 0 bases from J; junction bases left unmatched: 6. The CDR3 is 17 amino acids. Germline V gene data show CDR1 as LGHNA and CDR2 as YSLEER.

The sample holds a few counts of this clonotype. This sequence joins TRBV12-3 or TRBV12-4 and TRBJ1-6; D is unresolved. The ends were cut back, 0 bases at V and 0 bases at J, with 15 bases in the middle. The CDR3 is 19 residues long. CDR3 region: CASSLAIIAGSSYNSPLHF. The DNA of the CDR3 is TGTGCCAGCAGTTTAGCTATAATAGCGGGGAGCTCCTATAATTCACCCCTCCACTTT.

This clonotype was counted at least ten times. The chain has TRBV4-3 and TRBJ2-7; D is perhaps TRBD2 (6 bases). The CDR3 extends over 15 amino acids. The germline V gene has CDR1 LGHNA and CDR2 YSLEER. Trimming removed 0 bases at V and 1 base at J, with 10 bases between. The CDR3 DNA is TGCGCCAGCAGCCAAGAGGGGGACTTTTCCTACGAGCAGTACTTC. Translation gives CASSQEGDFSYEQYF.